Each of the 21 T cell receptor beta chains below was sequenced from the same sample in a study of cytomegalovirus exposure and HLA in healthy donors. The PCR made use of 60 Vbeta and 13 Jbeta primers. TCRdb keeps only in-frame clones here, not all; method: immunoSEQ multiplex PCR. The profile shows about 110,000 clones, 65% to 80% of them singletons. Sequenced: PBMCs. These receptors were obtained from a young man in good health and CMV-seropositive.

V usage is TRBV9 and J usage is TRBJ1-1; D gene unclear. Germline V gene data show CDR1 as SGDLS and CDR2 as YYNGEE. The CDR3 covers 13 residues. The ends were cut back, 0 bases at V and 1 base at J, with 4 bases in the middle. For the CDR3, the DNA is TGTGCCAGCAGCGTAGCGAGGAACACTGAAGCTTTCTTT. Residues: CASSVARNTEAFF.

CDR3 bases: TGTGCCAGCTCACCGTCGGGTGATTCCGGGGCCAACGTCCTGACTTTC. Encoded protein: CASSPSGDSGANVLTF. The chain is built from TRBV18 and TRBJ2-6; D unclear. This CDR3 region has 16 residues. Trimming pared 3 bases from V and 4 bases from J, leaving 13 bases between. Germline CDR1 is KGHSH and CDR2 is LQKENI.

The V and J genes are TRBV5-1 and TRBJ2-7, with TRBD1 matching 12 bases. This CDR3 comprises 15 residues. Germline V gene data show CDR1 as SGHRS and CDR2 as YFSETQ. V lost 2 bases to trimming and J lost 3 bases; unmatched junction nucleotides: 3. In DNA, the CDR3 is TGCGCCAGCAGCTTAGGGACAGGGGGCAGCTACGAGCAGTACTTC. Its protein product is CASSLGTGGSYEQYF.

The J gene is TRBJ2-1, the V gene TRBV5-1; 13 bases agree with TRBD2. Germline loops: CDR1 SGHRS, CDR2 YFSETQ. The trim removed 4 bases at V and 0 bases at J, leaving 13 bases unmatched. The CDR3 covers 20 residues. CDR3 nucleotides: TGCGCCAGCAGCCTGAACATTGGACTAGCGGGGGCTAGCTCCTACAATGAGCAGTTCTTC. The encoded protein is CASSLNIGLAGASSYNEQFF.

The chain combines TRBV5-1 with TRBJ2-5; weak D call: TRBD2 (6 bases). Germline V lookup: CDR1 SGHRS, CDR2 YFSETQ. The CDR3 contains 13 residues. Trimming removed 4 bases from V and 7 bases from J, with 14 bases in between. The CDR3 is CASSPRGMGTQYF. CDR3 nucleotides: TGCGCCAGCAGCCCCCGGGGGATGGGGACCCAGTACTTC.

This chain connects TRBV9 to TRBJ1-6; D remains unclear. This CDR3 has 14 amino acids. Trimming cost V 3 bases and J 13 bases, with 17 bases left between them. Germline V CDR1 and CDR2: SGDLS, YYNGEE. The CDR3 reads CASSAGDSSLPLHF. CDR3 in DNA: TGTGCCAGCAGCGCCGGGGATAGCAGTCTTCCCCTCCACTTT.

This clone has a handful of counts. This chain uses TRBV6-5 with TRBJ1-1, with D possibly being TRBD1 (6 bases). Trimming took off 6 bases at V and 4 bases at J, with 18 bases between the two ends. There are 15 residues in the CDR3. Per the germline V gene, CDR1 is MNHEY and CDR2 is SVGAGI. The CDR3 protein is CASRGLQGGSTEAFF. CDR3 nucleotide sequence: TGTGCCAGCAGGGGCTTACAGGGTGGAAGCACTGAAGCTTTCTTT.

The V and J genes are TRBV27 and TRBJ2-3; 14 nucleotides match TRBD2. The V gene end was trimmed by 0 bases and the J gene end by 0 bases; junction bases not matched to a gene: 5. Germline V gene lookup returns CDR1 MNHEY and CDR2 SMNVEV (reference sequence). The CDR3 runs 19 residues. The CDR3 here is CASSLSLTSGGASTDTQYF. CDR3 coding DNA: TGTGCCAGCAGTTTATCCTTGACTAGCGGGGGGGCTAGCACAGATACGCAGTATTTT.

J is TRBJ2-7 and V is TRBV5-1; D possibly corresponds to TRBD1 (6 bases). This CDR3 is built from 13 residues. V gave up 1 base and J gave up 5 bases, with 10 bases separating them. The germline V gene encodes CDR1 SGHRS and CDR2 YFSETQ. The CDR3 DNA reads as TGCGCCAGCAGCTTGCCCAGGGGCCACGAGCAGTACTTC. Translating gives CASSLPRGHEQYF.

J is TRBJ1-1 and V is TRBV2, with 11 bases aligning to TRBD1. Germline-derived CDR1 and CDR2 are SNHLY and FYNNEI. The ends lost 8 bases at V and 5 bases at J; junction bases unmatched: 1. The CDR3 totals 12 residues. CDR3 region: CASRDRGTEAFF. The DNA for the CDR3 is TGTGCCAGCCGGGACAGGGGGACTGAAGCTTTCTTT.

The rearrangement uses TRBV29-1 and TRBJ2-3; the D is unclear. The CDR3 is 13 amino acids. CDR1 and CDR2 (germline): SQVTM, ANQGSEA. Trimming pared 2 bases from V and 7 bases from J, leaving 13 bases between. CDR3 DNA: TGCAGCGTTGAAAGTTCACCACTCAATACGCAGTATTTT. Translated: CSVESSPLNTQYF.

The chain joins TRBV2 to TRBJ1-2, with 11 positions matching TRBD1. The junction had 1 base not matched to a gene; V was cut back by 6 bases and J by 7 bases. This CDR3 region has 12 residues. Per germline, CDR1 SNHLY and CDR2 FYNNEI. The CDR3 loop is CASRGQGGGYTF. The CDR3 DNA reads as TGTGCCAGCAGGGGACAGGGGGGTGGCTACACCTTC.

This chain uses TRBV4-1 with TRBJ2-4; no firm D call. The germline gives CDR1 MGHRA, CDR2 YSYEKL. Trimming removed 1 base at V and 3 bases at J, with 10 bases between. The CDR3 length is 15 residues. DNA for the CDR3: TGCGCCAGCAGCCAAGTGAGTCGGGTCAAAAACATTCAGTACTTC. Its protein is CASSQVSRVKNIQYF.

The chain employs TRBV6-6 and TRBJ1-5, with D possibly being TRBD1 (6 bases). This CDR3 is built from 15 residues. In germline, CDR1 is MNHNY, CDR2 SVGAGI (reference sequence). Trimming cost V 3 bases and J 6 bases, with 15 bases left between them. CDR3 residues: CASSYRQGPSQPQHF. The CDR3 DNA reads TGTGCCAGCAGTTATCGGCAGGGGCCAAGTCAGCCCCAGCATTTT.

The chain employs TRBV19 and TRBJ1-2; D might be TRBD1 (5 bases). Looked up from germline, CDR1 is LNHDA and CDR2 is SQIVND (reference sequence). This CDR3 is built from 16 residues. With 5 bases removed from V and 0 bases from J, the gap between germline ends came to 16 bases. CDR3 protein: CASSLRDFASNYGYTF. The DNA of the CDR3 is TGTGCCAGTAGTCTCCGGGACTTTGCCTCTAACTATGGCTACACCTTC.

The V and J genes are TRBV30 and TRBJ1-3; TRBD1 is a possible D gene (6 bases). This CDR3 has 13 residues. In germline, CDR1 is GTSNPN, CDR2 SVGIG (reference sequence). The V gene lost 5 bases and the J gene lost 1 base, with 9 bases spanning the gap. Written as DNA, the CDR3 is TGTGCCTGGCGACAGGCATCTGGAAACACCATATATTTT. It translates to CAWRQASGNTIYF.

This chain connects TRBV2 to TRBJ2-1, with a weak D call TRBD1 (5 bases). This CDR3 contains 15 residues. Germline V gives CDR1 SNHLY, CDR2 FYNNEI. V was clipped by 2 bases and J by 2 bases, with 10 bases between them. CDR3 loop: CASSERRATYNEQFF. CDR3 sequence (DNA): TGTGCCAGCAGTGAACGCAGGGCTACCTACAATGAGCAGTTCTTC.

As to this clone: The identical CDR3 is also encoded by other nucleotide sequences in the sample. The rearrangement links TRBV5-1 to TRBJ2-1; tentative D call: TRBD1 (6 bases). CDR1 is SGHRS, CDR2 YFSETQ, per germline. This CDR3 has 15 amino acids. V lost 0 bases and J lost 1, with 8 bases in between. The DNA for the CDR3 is TGCGCCAGCAGCTTGGGGACAGTTTCCTACAATGAGCAGTTCTTC. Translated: CASSLGTVSYNEQFF.

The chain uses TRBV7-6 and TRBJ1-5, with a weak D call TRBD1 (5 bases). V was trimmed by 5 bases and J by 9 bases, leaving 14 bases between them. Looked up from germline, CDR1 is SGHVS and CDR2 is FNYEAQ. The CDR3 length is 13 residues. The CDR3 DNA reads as TGTGCCAGCAGCCGGACGGACACTCGGCCCCAGCATTTT. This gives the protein CASSRTDTRPQHF.

CDR3 residues: CASSEYRWTEAFF. CDR3 nucleotides: TGTGCCAGCAGTGAGTACAGATGGACTGAAGCTTTCTTT. The chain is built from TRBV6-1 and TRBJ1-1, with D unresolved. The germline gives CDR1 MNHNS, CDR2 SASEGT. V was pared by 3 bases and J by 5 bases, with 10 bases between. CDR3 length: 13 residues.

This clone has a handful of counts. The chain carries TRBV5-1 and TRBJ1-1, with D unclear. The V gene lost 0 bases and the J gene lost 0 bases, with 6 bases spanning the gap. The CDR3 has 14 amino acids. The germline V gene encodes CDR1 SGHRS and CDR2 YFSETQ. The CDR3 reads CASSLAPMNTEAFF. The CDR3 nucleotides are TGCGCCAGCAGCTTGGCGCCTATGAACACTGAAGCTTTCTTT.